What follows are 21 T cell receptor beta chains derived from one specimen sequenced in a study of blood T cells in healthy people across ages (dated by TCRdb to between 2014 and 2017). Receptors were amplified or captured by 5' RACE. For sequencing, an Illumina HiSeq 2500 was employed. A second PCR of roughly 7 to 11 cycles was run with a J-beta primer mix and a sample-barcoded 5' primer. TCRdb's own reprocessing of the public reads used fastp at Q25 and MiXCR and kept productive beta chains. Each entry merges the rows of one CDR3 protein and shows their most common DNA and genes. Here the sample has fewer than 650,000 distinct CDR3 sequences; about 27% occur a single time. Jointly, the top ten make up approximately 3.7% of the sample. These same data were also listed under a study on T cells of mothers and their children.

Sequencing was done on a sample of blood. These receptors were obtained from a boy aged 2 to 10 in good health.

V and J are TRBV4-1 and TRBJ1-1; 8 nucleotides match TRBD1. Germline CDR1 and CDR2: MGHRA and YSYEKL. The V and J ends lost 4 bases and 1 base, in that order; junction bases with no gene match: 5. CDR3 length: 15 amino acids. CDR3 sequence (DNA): TGCGCCAGCAGCCCGCTGGACAGGGAGAACACTGAAGCTTTCTTT. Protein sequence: CASSPLDRENTEAFF.

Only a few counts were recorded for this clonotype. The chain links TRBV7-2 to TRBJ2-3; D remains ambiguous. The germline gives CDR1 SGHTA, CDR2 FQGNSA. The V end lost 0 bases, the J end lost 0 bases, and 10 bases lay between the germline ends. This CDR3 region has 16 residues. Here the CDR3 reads CASSLAADSSTDTQYF. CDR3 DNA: TGTGCCAGCAGCTTAGCTGCAGACTCTAGCACAGATACGCAGTATTTT.

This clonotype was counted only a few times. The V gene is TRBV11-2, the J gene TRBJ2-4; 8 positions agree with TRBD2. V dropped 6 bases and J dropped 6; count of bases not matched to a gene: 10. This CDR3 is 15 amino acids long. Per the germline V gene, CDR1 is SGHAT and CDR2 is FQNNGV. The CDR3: CASRDYGLAGNIQYF. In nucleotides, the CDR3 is TGTGCCAGCAGGGATTATGGGCTAGCGGGAAACATTCAGTACTTC.

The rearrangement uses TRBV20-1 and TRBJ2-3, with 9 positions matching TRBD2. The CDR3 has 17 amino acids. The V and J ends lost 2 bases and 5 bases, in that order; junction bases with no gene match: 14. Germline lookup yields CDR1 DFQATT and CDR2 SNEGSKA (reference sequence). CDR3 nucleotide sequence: TGCAGTGCTAGAAGGGGGCTGGGTAGCGGGAGTGGAGATACGCAGTATTTT. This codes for CSARRGLGSGSGDTQYF.

The CDR3 sequence: CASSSRWYEQYF. CDR3 DNA sequence: TGTGCCAGCAGTTCCCGATGGTACGAGCAGTACTTC. This rearrangement joins TRBV12-3 or TRBV12-4 to TRBJ2-7; D is unresolved. The CDR3 loop spans 12 amino acids. Trimming pared 4 bases from V and 4 bases from J, leaving 8 bases between.

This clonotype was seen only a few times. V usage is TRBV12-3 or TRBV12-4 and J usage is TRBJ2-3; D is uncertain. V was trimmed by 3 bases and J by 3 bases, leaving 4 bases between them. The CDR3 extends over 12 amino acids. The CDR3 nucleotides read TGTGCCAGCAGTTTTCCAACAGATACGCAGTATTTT. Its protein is CASSFPTDTQYF.

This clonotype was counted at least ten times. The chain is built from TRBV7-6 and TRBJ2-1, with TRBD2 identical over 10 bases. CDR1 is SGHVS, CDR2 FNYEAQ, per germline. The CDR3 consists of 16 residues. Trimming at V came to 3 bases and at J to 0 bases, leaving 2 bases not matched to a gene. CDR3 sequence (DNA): TGTGCCAGCAGCTTTACTAGCGGGGACTCCTACAATGAGCAGTTCTTC. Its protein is CASSFTSGDSYNEQFF.

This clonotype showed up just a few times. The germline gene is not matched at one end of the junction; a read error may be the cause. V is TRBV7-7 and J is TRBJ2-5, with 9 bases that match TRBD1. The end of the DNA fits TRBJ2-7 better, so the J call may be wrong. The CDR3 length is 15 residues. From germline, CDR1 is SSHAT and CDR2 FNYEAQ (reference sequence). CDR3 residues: CASSPPGTGINEQYF. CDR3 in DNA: TGTGCTAGCAGCCCCCCCGGGACAGGGATCAACGAGCAGTACTTC.

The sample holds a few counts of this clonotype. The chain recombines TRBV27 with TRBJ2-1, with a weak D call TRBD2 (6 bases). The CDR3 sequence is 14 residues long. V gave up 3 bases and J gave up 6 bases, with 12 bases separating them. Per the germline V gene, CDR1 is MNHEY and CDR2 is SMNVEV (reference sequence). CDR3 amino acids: CASSLGTSPNEQFF. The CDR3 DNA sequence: TGTGCCAGCAGTTTGGGAACTAGCCCCAATGAGCAGTTCTTC.

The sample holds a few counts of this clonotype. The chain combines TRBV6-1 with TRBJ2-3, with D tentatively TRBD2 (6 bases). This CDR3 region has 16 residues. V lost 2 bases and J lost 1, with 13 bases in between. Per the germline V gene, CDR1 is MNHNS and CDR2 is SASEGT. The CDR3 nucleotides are TGTGCCAGCAGTGAAAGACTAGGGGCGGGCACAGATACGCAGTATTTT. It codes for CASSERLGAGTDTQYF.

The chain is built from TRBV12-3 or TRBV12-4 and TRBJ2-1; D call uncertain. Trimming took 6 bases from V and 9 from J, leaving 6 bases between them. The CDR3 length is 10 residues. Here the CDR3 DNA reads TGTGCCAGCAGCTTATCTGAGCAGTTCTTC. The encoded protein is CASSLSEQFF.

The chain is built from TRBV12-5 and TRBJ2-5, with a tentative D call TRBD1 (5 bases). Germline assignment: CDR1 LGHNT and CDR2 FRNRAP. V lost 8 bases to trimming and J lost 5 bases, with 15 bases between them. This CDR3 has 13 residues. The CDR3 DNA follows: TGTGCTAGTTCCGCAGGGTCCCTGGAGACCCAGTACTTC. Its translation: CASSAGSLETQYF.

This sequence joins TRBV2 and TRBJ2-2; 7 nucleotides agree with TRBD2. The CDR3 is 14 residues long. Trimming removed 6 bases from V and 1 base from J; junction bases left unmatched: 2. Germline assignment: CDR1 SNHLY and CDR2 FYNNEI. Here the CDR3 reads CASRKRENTGELFF. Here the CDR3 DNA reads TGTGCCAGCAGGAAGCGGGAGAACACCGGGGAGCTGTTTTTT.

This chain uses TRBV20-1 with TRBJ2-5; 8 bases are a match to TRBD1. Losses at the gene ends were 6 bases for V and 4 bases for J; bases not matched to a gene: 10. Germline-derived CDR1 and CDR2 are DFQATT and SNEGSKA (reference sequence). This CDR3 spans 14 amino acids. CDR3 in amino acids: CSAKRTGWGETQYF. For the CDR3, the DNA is TGCAGTGCGAAGCGGACAGGGTGGGGAGAGACCCAGTACTTC.

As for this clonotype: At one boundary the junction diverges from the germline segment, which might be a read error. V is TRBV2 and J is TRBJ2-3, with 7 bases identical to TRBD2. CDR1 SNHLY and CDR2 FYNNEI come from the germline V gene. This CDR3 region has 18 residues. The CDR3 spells CASSEARFRGVHTDTQYF. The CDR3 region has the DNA TGTGCCAGCAGCGAAGCGCGGTTCCGGGGGGTACACACAGATACGCAGTATTTT.

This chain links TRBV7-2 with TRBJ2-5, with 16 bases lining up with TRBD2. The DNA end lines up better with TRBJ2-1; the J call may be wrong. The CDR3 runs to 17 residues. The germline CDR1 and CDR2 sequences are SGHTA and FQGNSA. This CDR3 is CASSLWGLAGGFNEQFF. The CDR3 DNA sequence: TGTGCCAGCAGCTTATGGGGACTAGCGGGGGGGTTTAATGAGCAGTTCTTC.

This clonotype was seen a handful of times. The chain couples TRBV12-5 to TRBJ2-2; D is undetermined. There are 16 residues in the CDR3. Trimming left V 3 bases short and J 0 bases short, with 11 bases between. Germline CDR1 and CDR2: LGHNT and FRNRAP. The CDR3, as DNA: TGTGCTAGTGGTTTTATGGTGCCCGCGAACACCGGGGAGCTGTTTTTT. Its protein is CASGFMVPANTGELFF. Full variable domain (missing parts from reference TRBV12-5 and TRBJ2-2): DARVTQTPRHKVTEMGQEVTMRCQPILGHNTVFWYRQTMMQGLELLAYFRNRAPLDDSGMPKDRFSAEMPDATLATLKIQPSEPRDSAVYFCASGFMVPANTGELFFGEGSRLTVL.

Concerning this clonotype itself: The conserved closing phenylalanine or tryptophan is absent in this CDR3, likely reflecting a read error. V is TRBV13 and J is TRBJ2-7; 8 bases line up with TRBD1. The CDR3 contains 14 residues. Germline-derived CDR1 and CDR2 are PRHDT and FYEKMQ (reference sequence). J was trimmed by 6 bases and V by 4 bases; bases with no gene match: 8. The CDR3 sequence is CASSSAPGTGEQYL. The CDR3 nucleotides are TGTGCCAGCAGCTCCGCCCCCGGGACAGGCGAGCAGTACCTC.

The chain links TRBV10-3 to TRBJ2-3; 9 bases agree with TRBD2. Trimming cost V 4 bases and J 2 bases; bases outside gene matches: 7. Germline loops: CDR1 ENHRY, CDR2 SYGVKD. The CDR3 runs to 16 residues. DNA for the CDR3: TGTGCCATCAGTGCGACTAGCGGAGCCTACACAGATACGCAGTATTTT. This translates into CAISATSGAYTDTQYF.

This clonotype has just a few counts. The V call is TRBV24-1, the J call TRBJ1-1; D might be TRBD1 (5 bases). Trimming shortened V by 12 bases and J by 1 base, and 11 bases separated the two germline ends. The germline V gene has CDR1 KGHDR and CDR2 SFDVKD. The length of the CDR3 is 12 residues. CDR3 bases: TGTGCCGCCGGGGGGGGGAACACTGAAGCTTTCTTT. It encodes CAAGGGNTEAFF.

The CDR3 reads CASSLRPFRDRVGAFF. The CDR3 region has the DNA TGCGCCAGCAGCCTCCGACCGTTCCGGGACAGGGTAGGAGCTTTCTTT. The V call is TRBV4-1, the J call TRBJ1-1; 9 bases map to TRBD1. The CDR3 totals 16 residues. J gave up 10 bases and V 4 bases, and 16 bases lay outside the gene matches. Germline CDR1 MGHRA, CDR2 YSYEKL.